Reported below is one TCR beta chain. It lacks a known antigen. Base qualities are not provided; no much larger clone lies one nucleotide away. Separate from the approximately 700-subject first cohort, the validation cohort of around 130 subjects was the group to which the donors belonged. Library creation used the immunoSEQ multiplex PCR assay. Per the source publication's procedure: A statistical classification framework was developed to diagnose cytomegalovirus status using the catalog of TCR beta chain sequences. The source is immuneACCESS, and TCRdb retained only in-frame sequences with V and J called. Part of the clones is not carried over; for the studies checked, unresolved V genes explain less than half of this, and the remainder is unexplained. V, J and clone size derive from that table, while D and trimming were established from the DNA sequence. For this sample there are 220,000 or so clones; approximately 80% appear just once. The ten largest clones add up to 11% to 15% of the sample.

Sequences SEHNR (CDR1) and FQNEAQ (CDR2) are obtained from the germline V gene (reference sequence). V loses 1 base, J loses 0 bases, and the germline ends lie 12 bases apart. The CDR3 covers 16 residues, taking in both the cysteine and the phenylalanine. Left in the record is the CDR3 DNA by itself, 48 bases read in frame from the first base. The entry originates in a study of cytomegalovirus exposure and HLA in healthy donors (dated by TCRdb to about 2017). Describing the broader study: The 500 to 800 repertoires of the first cohort and the roughly 110 validation repertoires were produced on the same platform, according to a later analysis. The aim of the study was to test whether cataloging public T cell receptors could identify signatures of past pathogen exposure. In addition to the first cohort of several hundred subjects, a separate validation cohort of some 120 different subjects was used. The study combined high-throughput TCR immunosequencing, statistical association of individual TCRs with disease status, and machine learning to predict cytomegalovirus infection status. Overall study outcomes, separate from this receptor: In vitro tests confirmed that a few of the cytomegalovirus-associated TCR beta chains recognize cytomegalovirus antigens. Of the cluster scores, approximately 95% were above 0 in a later analysis, which found that TCRs clustered in the first cohort also tended to co-occur in the 120 validation repertoires. Cytomegalovirus status was reported to be diagnosed by the classifier with high specificity and sensitivity in both the original and validation cohorts. A later analysis lacked HLA typing for the validation cohort, so it scored co-occurrence in that cohort across all 110 or so repertoires. The authors suggested that the approach could potentially be extended to other disease states and immunological phenotypes. The study gave a list of some 150 TCR beta chains associated with cytomegalovirus. While some public TCRs were present in many individuals, most TCR sequences turned up only very rarely across donors.

The TCR was taken from a woman in her twenties or thirties in good health and CMV-seropositive. The sample comprised PBMCs. The rearranged segments are TRBV7-9 and TRBJ1-1; the D gene is possibly TRBD1, with 6 bases matching. At the DNA level, the sequence is TGTGCCAGCAGCTTAGTTACAGGGCCCATGAACACTGAAGCTTTCTTT. The resulting protein is CASSLVTGPMNTEAFF.